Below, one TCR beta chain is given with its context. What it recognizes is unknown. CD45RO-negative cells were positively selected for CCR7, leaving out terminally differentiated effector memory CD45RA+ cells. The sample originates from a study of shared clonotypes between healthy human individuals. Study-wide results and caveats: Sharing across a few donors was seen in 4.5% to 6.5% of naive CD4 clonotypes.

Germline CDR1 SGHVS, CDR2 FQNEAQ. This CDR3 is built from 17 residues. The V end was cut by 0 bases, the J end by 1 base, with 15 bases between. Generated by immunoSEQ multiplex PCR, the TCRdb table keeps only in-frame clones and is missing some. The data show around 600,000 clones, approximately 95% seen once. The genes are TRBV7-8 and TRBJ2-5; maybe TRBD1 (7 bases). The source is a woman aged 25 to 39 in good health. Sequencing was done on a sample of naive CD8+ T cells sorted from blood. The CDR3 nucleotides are TGTGCCAGCAGCTTAGCGGCGGGGACAGCCTCCCAAGAGACCCAGTACTTC. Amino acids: CASSLAAGTASQETQYF.